Listed below are T cell receptor beta chains from one sample, sequenced in a study of early T cells in non-severe SARS-CoV-2 infection. TCRdb used MiXCR to reprocess the 5' RACE reads, holding one entry per CDR3 protein. Of fewer than 120,000 distinct CDR3 sequences listed, roughly 13% are singletons. This material consisted of whole blood, taken at baseline. All receptors derive from an adult who was a healthcare worker with PCR-confirmed SARS-CoV-2 infection or an uninfected control (not recorded which). CDR3s include the opening cysteine and the closing phenylalanine or tryptophan. A D gene is named only where the DNA matches it firmly. Size values are once, few and many counts, or a class for expanded clones, and some rows have none.

abundance,j_gene,d_gene,v_gene,CDR3aa,CDR3nt
.,TRBJ1-4,TRBD1,TRBV14,CASSQMGTGNYEKLFF,TGTGCCAGCAGCCAGATGGGGACAGGGAACTATGAAAAACTGTTTTTT
many,TRBJ1-5,.,TRBV19,CASSILSQPQHF,TGTGCCAGTAGTATACTATCTCAGCCCCAGCATTTT
few,TRBJ1-1,.,TRBV20-1,CSARDLRSLLEGDPMNTEAFF,TGCAGTGCTAGAGATCTACGGTCCCTTCTGGAAGGGGACCCTATGAACACTGAAGCTTTCTTT
.,TRBJ2-3,.,TRBV11-3,CASSSRTTEDTQYF,TGTGCCAGCAGCTCCCGGACAACGGAAGATACGCAGTATTTT
few,TRBJ2-1,TRBD1,TRBV29-1,CSVEGTVTYNEQFF,TGCAGCGTTGAGGGGACAGTTACGTACAATGAGCAGTTCTTC
many,TRBJ1-3,.,TRBV5-1,CASSLDMIRTGNTIYF,TGCGCCAGCAGCTTGGACATGATTCGCACTGGAAACACCATATATTTT
.,TRBJ1-6,.,TRBV20-1,CSAKGGSTLHF,TGCAGTGCCAAAGGAGGGAGCACCCTCCACTTT
many,TRBJ1-5,.,TRBV6-5,CASSPQRGGAGYSNQPQHF,TGTGCCAGCAGTCCCCAACGTGGGGGCGCGGGGTATAGCAATCAGCCCCAGCATTTT
few,TRBJ1-5,.,TRBV20-1,CSARARGFWDNQPQHF,TGCAGTGCTAGGGCCCGAGGCTTTTGGGATAATCAGCCCCAGCATTTT
few,TRBJ2-7,.,TRBV20-1,CSARDRAGGGYEQYF,TGCAGTGCTAGAGATCGAGCAGGCGGCGGCTACGAGCAGTACTTC
few,TRBJ2-3,.,TRBV5-1,CASSPEAQSAFGDTQYF,TGCGCCAGCAGCCCTGAAGCACAGTCGGCGTTTGGGGATACGCAGTATTTT
many,TRBJ1-1,TRBD1,TRBV2,CASSGQGTEAFF,TGTGCCAGCAGTGGACAGGGGACTGAAGCTTTCTTT
many,TRBJ1-1,.,TRBV15,CATSRDAGARNEAFF,TGTGCCACCAGCAGAGATGCAGGGGCGCGTAATGAAGCTTTCTTT
many,TRBJ2-4,.,TRBV6-5,CASTGPLGLSKNIQYF,TGTGCCAGCACTGGCCCACTCGGTTTGTCCAAAAACATTCAGTACTTC
.,TRBJ1-1,TRBD1,TRBV11-3,CASSSSTGAEAFF,TGTGCCAGCAGTTCCTCCACAGGGGCGGAAGCTTTCTTT
many,TRBJ1-2,.,TRBV7-9,CASSLETAPGGYTF,TGTGCCAGCAGCTTAGAGACAGCACCGGGTGGCTACACCTTC
few,TRBJ2-5,.,TRBV18,CASSPNRDIGKETQYF,TGTGCCAGCTCACCAAACCGGGACATAGGGAAAGAGACCCAGTACTTC
.,TRBJ2-5,.,TRBV4-1,CASSQRPGVQYF,TGCGCCAGCAGCCAACGGCCAGGGGTCCAGTACTTC
few,TRBJ1-1,TRBD1,TRBV7-9,CASSLARDRNTEAFF,TGTGCCAGCAGCTTAGCGAGGGACAGGAACACTGAAGCTTTCTTT
.,TRBJ2-3,.,TRBV7-9,CASSPEGGDTQYF,TGTGCCAGCAGCCCCGAAGGGGGAGATACGCAGTATTTT
few,TRBJ1-1,TRBD1,TRBV28,CASSQDRDTEAFF,TGTGCCAGCAGCCAGGACAGGGACACTGAAGCTTTCTTT
few,TRBJ2-5,.,TRBV7-6,CASSRFSQETQYF,TGTGCCAGCAGCCGCTTTAGCCAAGAGACCCAGTACTTC
.,TRBJ1-2,.,TRBV5-1,CASSPSGRATNYGYTF,TGCGCCAGCAGCCCAAGCGGTCGGGCAACCAACTATGGCTACACCTTC
.,TRBJ1-2,.,TRBV29-1,CSVEPTYGYTF,TGCAGCGTTGAACCTACTTATGGCTACACCTTC
few,TRBJ2-3,.,TRBV6-2/TRBV6-3,CASSRTSTTQYF,TGTGCCAGCAGCCGGACATCGACTACGCAGTATTTT
few,TRBJ2-1,.,TRBV7-2,CASSLGGHEQFF,TGTGCCAGCAGCTTAGGGGGCCATGAGCAGTTCTTC
.,TRBJ2-7,.,TRBV28,CASSQAESYEQYF,TGTGCCAGCAGCCAGGCGGAGTCCTACGAGCAGTACTTC
many,TRBJ1-1,.,TRBV5-1,CASSWGADNTEAFF,TGCGCCAGCAGCTGGGGCGCAGATAACACTGAAGCTTTCTTT
.,TRBJ1-1,.,TRBV6-1,CASTGQTLLNTEAFF,TGTGCCAGCACTGGACAGACCCTCCTGAACACTGAAGCTTTCTTT
few,TRBJ1-1,TRBD1,TRBV20-1,CSAREGSRGDTEAFF,TGCAGTGCTAGAGAAGGAAGCAGGGGGGACACTGAAGCTTTCTTT
many,TRBJ1-5,.,TRBV10-3,CAISESPDQPQHF,TGTGCCATCAGTGAGTCGCCCGATCAGCCCCAGCATTTT